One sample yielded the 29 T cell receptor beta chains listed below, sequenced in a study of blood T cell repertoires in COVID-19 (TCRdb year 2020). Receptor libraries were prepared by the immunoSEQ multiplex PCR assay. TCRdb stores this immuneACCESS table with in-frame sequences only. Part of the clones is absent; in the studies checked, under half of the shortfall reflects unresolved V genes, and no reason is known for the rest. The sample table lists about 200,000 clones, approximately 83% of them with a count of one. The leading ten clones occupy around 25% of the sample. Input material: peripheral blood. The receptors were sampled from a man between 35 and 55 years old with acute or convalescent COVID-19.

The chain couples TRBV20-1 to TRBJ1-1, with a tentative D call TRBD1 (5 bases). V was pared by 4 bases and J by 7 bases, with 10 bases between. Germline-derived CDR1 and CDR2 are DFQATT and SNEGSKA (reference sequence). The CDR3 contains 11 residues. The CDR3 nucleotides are TGCAGTGCTACCCGCAGGGATGAAGCTTTCTTT. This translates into CSATRRDEAFF.

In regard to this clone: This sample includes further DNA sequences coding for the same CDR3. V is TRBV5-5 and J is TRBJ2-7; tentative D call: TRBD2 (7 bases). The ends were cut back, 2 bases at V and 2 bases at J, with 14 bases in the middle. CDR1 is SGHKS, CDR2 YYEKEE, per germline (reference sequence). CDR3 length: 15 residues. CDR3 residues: CASSLGGGDPYEQYF. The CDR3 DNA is TGTGCCAGCAGCTTAGGGGGGGGCGACCCCTACGAGCAGTACTTC.

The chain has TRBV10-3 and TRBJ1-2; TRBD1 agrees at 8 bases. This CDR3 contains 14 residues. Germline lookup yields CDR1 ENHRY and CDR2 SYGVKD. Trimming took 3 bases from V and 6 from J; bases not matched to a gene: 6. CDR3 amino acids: CAISDQGQGDGYTF. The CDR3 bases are TGTGCCATCAGTGATCAAGGACAGGGTGATGGCTACACCTTC.

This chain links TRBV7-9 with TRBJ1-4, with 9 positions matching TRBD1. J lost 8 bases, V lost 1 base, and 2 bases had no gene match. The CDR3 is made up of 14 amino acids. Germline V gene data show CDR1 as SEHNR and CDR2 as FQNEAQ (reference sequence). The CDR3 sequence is CASSLGDRVEKLFF. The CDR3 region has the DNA TGTGCCAGCAGCTTAGGGGACAGGGTCGAAAAACTGTTTTTT.

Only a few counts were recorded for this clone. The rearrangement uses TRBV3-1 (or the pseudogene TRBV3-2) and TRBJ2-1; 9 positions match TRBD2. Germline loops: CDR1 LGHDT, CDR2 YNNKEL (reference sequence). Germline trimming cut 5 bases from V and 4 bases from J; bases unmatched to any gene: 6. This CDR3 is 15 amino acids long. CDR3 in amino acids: CASSSLTSGYNEQFF. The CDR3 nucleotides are TGTGCCAGCAGCTCCCTGACTAGCGGATACAATGAGCAGTTCTTC.

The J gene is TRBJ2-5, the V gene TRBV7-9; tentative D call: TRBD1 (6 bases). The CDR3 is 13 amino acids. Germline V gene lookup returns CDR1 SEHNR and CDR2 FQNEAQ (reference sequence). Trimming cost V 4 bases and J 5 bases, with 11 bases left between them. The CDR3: CASSWDIIETQYF. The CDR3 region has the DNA TGTGCCAGCAGCTGGGACATTATCGAGACCCAGTACTTC.

The CDR3 sequence: CAISEWDRAGNNEQFF. The CDR3 DNA sequence: TGTGCCATCAGTGAGTGGGACAGGGCGGGGAACAATGAGCAGTTCTTC. The J gene is TRBJ2-1, the V gene TRBV10-3; 9 positions match TRBD1. CDR3 length: 16 residues. The V gene's germline CDR1 is ENHRY and CDR2 SYGVKD. J was trimmed by 5 bases and V by 1 base; bases with no gene match: 6.

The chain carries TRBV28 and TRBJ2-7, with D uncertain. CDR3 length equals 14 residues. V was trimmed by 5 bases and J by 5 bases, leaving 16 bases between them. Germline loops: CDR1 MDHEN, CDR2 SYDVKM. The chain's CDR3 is CASSILSSSNEQYF. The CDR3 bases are TGTGCCAGCAGTATTCTTAGCAGTAGCAACGAGCAGTACTTC.

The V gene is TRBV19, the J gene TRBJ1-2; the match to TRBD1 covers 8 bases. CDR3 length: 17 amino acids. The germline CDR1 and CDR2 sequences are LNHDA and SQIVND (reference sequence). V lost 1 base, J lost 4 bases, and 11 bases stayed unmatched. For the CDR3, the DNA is TGTGCCAGTAGTATAGGACAGGGGAGACCCGGTTCCTATGGCTACACCTTC. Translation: CASSIGQGRPGSYGYTF.

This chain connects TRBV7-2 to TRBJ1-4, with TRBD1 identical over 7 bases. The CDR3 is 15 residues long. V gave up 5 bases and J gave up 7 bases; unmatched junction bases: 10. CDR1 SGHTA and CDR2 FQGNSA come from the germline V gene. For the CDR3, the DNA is TGTGCCAGCAGCCCCTCGACAGGGCGAGTTGAAAAACTGTTTTTT. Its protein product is CASSPSTGRVEKLFF.

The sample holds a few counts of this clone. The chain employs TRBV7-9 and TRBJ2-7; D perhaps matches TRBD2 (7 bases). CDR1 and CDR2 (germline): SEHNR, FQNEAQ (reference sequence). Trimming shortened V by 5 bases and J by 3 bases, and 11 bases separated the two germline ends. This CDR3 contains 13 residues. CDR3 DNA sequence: TGTGCCAGCAGCCGCGGGGGCATCTACGAGCAGTACTTC. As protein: CASSRGGIYEQYF.

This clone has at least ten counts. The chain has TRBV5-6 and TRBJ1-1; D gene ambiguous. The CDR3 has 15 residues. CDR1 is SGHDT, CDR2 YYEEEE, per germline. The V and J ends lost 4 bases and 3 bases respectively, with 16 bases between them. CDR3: CASSAFGVGDTEAFF. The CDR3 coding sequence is TGTGCCAGCAGCGCCTTCGGGGTCGGGGACACTGAAGCTTTCTTT.

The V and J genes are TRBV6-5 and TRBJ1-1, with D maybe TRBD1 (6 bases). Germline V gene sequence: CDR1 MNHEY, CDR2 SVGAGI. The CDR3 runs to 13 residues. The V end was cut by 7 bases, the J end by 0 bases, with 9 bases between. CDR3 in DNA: TGTGCCAGCAAAGGACAGATGAACACTGAAGCTTTCTTT. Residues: CASKGQMNTEAFF.

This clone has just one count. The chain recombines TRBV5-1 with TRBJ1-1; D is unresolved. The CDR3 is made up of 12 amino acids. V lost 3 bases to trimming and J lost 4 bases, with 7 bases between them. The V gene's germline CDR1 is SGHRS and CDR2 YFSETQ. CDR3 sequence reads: CASSWPGTEAFF. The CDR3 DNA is TGCGCCAGCAGCTGGCCGGGCACTGAAGCTTTCTTT.

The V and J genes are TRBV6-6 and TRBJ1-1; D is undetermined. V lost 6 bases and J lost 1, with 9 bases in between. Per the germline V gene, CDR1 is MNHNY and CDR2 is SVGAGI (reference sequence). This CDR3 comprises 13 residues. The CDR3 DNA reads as TGTGCCAGCAGACCTCAGGAGAACACTGAAGCTTTCTTT. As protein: CASRPQENTEAFF.

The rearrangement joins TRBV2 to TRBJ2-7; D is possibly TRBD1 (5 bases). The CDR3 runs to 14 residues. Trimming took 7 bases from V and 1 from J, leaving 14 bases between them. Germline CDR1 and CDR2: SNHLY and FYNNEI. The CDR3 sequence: CASTLDRQSYEQYF. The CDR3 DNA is TGTGCCAGCACCCTCGATAGACAGTCCTACGAGCAGTACTTC.

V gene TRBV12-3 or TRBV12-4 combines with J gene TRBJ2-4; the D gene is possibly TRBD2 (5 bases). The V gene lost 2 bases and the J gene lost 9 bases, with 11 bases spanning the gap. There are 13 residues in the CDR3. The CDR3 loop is CASSLNGRSIQYF. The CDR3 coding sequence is TGTGCCAGCAGTTTAAATGGGAGAAGCATTCAGTACTTC.

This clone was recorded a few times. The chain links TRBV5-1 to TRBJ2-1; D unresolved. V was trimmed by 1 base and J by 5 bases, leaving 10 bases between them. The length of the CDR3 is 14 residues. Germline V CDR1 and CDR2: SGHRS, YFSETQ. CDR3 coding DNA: TGCGCCAGCAGCTTGAATATACAAGACAATGAGCAGTTCTTC. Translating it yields CASSLNIQDNEQFF.

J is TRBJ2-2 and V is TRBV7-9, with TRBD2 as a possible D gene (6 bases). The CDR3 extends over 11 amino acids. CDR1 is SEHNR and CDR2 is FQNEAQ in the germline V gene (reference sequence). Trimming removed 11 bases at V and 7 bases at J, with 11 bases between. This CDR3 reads CALSGVGELFF. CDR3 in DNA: TGTGCCCTCTCGGGAGTCGGGGAGCTGTTTTTT. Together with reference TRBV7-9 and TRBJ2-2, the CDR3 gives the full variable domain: DTGVSQNPRHKITKRGQNVTFRCDPISEHNRLYWYRQTLGQGPEFLTYFQNEAQLEKSRLLSDRFSAERPKGSFSTLEIQRTEQGDSAMYLCALSGVGELFFGEGSRLTVL.

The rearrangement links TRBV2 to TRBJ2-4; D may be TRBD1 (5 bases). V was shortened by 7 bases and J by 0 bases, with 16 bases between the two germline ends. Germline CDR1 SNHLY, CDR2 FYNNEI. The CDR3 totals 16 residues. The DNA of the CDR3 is TGTGCCAGCAATTACGAACCAGGGCGAGCCAAAAACATTCAGTACTTC. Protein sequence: CASNYEPGRAKNIQYF.

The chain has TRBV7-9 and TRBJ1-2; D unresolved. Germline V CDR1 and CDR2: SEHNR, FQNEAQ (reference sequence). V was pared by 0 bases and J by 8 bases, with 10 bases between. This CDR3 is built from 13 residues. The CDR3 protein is CASSLARPGGYTF. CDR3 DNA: TGTGCCAGCAGCTTAGCGCGTCCGGGGGGCTACACCTTC. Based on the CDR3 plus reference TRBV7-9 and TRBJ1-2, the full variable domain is DTGVSQNPRHKITKRGQNVTFRCDPISEHNRLYWYRQTLGQGPEFLTYFQNEAQLEKSRLLSDRFSAERPKGSFSTLEIQRTEQGDSAMYLCASSLARPGGYTFGSGTRLTVV.

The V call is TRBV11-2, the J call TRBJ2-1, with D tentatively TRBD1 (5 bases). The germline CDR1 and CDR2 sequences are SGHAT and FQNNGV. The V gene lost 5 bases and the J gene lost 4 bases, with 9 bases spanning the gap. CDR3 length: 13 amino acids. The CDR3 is CASSLTGYNEQFF. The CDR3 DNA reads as TGTGCCAGCAGCCTCACAGGATACAATGAGCAGTTCTTC.

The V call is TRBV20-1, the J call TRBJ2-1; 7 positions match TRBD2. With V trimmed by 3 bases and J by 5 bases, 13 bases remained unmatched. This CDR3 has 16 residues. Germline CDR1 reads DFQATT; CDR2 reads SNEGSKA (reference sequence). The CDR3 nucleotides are TGCAGTGCTAGTGACCCTAGCGGCGAGGGGAACAATGAGCAGTTCTTC. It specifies CSASDPSGEGNNEQFF.

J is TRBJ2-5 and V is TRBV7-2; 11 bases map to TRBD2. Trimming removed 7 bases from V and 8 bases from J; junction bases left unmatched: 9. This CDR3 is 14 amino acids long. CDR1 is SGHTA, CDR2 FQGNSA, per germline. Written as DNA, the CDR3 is TGTGCCAGCAACATACTAGCGGGAGTAGGTACCCAGTACTTC. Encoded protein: CASNILAGVGTQYF.

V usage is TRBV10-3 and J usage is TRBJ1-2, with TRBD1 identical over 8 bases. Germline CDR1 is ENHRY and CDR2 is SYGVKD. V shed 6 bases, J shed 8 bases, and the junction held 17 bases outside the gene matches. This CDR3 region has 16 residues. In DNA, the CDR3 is TGTGCCATCAGCACGGACAGGGCTCCTCCACCGAAGGGCTACACCTTC. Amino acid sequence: CAISTDRAPPPKGYTF.

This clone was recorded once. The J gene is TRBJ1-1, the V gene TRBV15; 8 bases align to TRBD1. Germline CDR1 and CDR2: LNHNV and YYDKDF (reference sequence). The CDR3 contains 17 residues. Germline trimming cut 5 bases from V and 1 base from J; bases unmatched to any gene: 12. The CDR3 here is CATSGRTGLGWNTEAFF. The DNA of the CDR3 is TGTGCCACCAGCGGGAGGACAGGGTTGGGTTGGAACACTGAAGCTTTCTTT.

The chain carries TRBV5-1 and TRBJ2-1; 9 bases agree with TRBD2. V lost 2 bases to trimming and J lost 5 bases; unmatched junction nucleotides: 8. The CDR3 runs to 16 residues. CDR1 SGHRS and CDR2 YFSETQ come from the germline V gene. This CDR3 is CASSFPAGGRDNEQFF. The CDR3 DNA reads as TGCGCCAGCAGCTTCCCTGCGGGAGGGCGTGACAATGAGCAGTTCTTC.

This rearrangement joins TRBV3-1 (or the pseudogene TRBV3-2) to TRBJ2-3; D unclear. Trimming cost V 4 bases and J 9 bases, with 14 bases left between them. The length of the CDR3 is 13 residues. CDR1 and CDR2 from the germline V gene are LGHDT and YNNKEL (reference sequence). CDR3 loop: CASSPLVGTTQYF. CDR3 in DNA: TGTGCCAGCAGCCCCCTGGTGGGCACGACGCAGTATTTT.

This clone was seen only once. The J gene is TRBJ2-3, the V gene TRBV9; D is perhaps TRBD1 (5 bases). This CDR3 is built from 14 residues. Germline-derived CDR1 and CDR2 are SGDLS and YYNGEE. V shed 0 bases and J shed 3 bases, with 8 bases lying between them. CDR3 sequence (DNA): TGTGCCAGCAGCGTAGACCACAGGACAGATACGCAGTATTTT. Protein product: CASSVDHRTDTQYF.